This T cell receptor (beta chain) is drawn from a study of TIL therapy for anti-PD-1-resistant metastatic lung cancer. As for the study in general: Median patient age was about 50, ranging about 38-80 years. Median tumor mutation burden was under 1.6 mutations per megabase. The study's findings and limits: Patients were highly selected, enriched for treatment-naive, never-smoker and oncogene-addicted cases.

With respect to this clone: Its specificity is not known.

V was clipped by 1 base and J by 1 base, with 8 bases between them. Germline V gene sequence: CDR1 LGHNA, CDR2 YSLEER. This CDR3 spans 14 amino acids. Time point denoted: pre-treatment sample, taken before nivolumab and TIL therapy. Patients were adults with stage 4 NSCLC. The immunoSEQ assay was v3. The method was immunoSEQ multiplex PCR; TCRdb's version includes in-frame clones alone and lacks a portion of them. The sample carries 20,000 to 25,000 clones, about 79% recorded once. The rearrangement links TRBV4-3 to TRBJ2-7; D uncertain. This clonotype was obtained from a person between 30 and 79 years old with non-small cell lung cancer. The source material was blood, sampled at baseline. CDR3 sequence reads: CASSQAQVSYEQYF. CDR3 nucleotide sequence: TGCGCCAGCAGCCAAGCTCAGGTTTCCTACGAGCAGTACTTC.